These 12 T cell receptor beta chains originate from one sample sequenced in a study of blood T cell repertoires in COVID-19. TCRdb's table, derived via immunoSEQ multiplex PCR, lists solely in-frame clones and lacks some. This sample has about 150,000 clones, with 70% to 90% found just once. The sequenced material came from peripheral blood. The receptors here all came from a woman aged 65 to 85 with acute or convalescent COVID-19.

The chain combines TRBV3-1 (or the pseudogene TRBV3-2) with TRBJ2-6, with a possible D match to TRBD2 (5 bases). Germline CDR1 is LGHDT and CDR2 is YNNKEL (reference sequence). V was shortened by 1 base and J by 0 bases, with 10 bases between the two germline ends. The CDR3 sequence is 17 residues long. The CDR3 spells CASSQGGPSSGANVLTF. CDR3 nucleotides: TGTGCCAGCAGCCAAGGAGGGCCGAGCTCTGGGGCCAACGTCCTGACTTTC.

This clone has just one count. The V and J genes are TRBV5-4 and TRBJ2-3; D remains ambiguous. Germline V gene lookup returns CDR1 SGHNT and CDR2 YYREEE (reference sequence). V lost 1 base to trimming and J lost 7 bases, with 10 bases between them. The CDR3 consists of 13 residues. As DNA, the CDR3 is TGTGCCAGCAGCTTGCCATCGAGGTATACGCAGTATTTT. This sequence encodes CASSLPSRYTQYF.

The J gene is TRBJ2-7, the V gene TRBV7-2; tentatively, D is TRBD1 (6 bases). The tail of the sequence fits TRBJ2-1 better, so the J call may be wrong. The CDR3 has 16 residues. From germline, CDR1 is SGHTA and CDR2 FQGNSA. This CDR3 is CASSLSPGTGLIEQFF. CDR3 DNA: TGTGCCAGCAGCTTATCCCCGGGTACAGGGTTGATTGAGCAGTTCTTC.

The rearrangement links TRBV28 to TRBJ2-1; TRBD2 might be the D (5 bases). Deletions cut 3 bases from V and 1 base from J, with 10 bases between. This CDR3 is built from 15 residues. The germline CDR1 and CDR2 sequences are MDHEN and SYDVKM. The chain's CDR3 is CASSFRLASYNEQFF. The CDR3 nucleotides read TGTGCCAGCAGTTTCAGGCTAGCTTCCTACAATGAGCAGTTCTTC.

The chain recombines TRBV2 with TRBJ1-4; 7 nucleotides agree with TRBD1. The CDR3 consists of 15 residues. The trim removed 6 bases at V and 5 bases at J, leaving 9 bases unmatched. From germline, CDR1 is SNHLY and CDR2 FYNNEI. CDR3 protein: CASSAPGTVNEKLFF. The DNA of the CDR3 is TGTGCCAGCAGCGCCCCCGGGACAGTAAATGAAAAACTGTTTTTT.

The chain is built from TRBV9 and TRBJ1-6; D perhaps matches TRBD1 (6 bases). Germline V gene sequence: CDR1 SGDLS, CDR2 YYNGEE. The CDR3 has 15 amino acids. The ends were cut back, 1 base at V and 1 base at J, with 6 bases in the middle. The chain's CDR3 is CASSVQGSYNSPLHF. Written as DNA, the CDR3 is TGTGCCAGCAGCGTACAGGGGTCCTATAATTCACCCCTCCACTTT.

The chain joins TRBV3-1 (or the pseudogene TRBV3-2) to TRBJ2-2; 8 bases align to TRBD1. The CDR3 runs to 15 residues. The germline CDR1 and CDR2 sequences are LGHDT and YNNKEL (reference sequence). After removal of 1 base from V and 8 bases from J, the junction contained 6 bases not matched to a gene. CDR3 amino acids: CASSQVHQGAGELFF. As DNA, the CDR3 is TGTGCCAGCAGCCAAGTTCATCAGGGGGCAGGGGAGCTGTTTTTT.

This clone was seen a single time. CDR3 protein: CASSRTGAETYEQYF. CDR3 DNA: TGTGCCAGCAGTCGGACAGGGGCAGAGACCTACGAGCAGTACTTC. This chain joins TRBV5-5 and TRBJ2-7, with TRBD1 identical over 9 bases. CDR1 is SGHKS and CDR2 is YYEKEE in the germline V gene (reference sequence). V lost 5 bases and J lost 2; bases outside the gene matches: 8. This CDR3 is built from 15 residues.

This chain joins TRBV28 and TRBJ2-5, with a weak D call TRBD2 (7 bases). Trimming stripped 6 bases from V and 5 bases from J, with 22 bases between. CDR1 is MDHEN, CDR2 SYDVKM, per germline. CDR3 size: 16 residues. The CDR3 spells CASSSPPGGAGETQYF. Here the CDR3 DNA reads TGTGCCAGCAGCTCCCCTCCGGGGGGCGCTGGGGAGACCCAGTACTTC.

This chain's CDR3 is CASSPTGVRGYTF. DNA for the CDR3: TGTGCCAGCAGCCCGACAGGGGTCCGTGGCTACACCTTC. The genes are TRBV7-8 and TRBJ1-2, with 8 bases identical to TRBD1. Looked up from germline, CDR1 is SGHVS and CDR2 is FQNEAQ. After removal of 5 bases from V and 7 bases from J, the junction contained 6 bases not matched to a gene. The CDR3 is 13 residues long.

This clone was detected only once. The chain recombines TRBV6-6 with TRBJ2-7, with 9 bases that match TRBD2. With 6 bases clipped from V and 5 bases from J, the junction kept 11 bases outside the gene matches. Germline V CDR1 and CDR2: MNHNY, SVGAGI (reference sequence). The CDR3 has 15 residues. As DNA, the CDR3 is TGTGCCAGCAGCCCGGGGGGCGGGAGGGCCCACGAGCAGTACTTC. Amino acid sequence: CASSPGGGRAHEQYF.

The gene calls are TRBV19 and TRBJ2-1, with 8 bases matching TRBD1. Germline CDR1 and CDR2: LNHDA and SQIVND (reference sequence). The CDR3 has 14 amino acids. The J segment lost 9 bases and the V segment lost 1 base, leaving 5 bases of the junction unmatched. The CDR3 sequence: CASSIGQGSTEQFF. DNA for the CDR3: TGTGCCAGTAGTATAGGACAGGGGTCGACTGAGCAGTTCTTC.